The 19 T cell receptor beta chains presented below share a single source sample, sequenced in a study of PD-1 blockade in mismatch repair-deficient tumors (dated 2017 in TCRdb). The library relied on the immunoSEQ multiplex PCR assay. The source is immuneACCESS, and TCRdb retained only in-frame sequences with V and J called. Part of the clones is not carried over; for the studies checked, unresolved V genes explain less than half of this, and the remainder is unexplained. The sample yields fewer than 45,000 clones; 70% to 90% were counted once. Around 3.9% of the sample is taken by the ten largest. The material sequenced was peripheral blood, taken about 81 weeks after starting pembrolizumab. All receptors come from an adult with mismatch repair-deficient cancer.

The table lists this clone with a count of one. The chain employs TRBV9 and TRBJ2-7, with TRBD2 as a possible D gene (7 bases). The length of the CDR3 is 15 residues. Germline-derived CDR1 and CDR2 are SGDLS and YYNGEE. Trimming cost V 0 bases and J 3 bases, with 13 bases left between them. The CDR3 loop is CASSVDQGRVYEQYF. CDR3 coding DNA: TGTGCCAGCAGCGTAGATCAGGGGAGGGTCTACGAGCAGTACTTC.

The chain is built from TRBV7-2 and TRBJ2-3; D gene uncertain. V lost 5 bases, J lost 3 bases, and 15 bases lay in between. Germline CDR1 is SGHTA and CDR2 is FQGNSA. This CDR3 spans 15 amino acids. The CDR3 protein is CASSPPLLNTDTQYF. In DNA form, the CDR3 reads TGTGCCAGCAGCCCTCCTCTTCTTAATACAGATACGCAGTATTTT.

The CDR3, as DNA: TGTGCCAGCAGCCTCAACGCCGCGGGGAATACTGGAAACACCATATATTTT. It is translated as CASSLNAAGNTGNTIYF. This chain uses TRBV5-5 with TRBJ1-3; D uncertain. The germline gives CDR1 SGHKS, CDR2 YYEKEE (reference sequence). This CDR3 comprises 17 residues. Trimming shortened V by 4 bases and J by 2 bases, and 19 bases separated the two germline ends. The variable domain in full, with the rest retrieved from reference TRBV5-5 and TRBJ1-3, is DAGVTQSPTHLIKTRGQQVTLRCSPISGHKSVSWYQQVLGQGPQFIFQYYEKEERGRGNFPDRFSARQFPNYSSELNVNALLLGDSALYLCASSLNAAGNTGNTIYFGEGSWLTVV.

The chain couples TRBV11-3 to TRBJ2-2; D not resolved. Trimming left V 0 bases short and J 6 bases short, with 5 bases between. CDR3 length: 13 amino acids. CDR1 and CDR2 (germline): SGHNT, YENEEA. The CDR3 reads CASSLDFAGELFF. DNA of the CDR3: TGTGCCAGCAGCTTAGATTTCGCCGGGGAGCTGTTTTTT.

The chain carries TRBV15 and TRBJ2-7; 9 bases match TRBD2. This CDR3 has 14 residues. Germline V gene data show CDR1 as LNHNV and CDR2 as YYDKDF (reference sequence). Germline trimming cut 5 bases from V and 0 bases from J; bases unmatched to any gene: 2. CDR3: CATSGGGDSYEQYF. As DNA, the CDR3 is TGTGCCACCAGCGGCGGGGGGGACTCCTACGAGCAGTACTTC.

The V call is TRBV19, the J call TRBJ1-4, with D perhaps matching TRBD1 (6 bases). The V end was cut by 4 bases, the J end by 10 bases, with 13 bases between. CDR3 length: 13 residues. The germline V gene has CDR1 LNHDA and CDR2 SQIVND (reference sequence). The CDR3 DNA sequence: TGTGCCAGTAGTACCGGGGACAAAGGAAAACTGTTTTTT. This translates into CASSTGDKGKLFF.

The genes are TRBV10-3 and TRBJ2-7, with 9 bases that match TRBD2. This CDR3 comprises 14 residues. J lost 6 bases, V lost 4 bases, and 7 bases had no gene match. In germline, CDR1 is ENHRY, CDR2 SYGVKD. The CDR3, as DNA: TGTGCCATCAGTGGGGGGGGGACTAGCACCGAGCAGTACTTC. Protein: CAISGGGTSTEQYF.

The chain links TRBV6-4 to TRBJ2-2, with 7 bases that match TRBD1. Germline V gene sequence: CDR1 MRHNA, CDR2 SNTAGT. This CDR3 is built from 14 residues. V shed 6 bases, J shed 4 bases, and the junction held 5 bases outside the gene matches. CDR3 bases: TGTGCCAGCAGGAGCGACAGGGCCACCGGGGAGCTGTTTTTT. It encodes CASRSDRATGELFF.

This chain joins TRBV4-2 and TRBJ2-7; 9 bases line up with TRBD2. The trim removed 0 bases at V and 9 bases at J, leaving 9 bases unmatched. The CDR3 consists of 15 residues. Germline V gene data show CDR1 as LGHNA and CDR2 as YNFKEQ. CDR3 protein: CASSQDSGSPVWQYF. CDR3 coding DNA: TGTGCCAGCAGCCAAGATAGCGGGAGCCCCGTATGGCAGTACTTC.

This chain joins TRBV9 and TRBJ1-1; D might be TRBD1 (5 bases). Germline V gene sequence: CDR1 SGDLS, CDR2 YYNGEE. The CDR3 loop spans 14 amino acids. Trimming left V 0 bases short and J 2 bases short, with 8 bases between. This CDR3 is CASSVVGDNTEAFF. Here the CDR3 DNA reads TGTGCCAGCAGCGTAGTTGGGGACAACACTGAAGCTTTCTTT.

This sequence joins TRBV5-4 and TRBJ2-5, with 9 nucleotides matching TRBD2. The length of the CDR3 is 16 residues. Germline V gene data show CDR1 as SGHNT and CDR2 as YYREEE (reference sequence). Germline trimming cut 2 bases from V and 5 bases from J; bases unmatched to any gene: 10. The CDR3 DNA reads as TGTGCCAGCAGCTTACCCTTAGCGGGAGTGAGGGAGACCCAGTACTTC. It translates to CASSLPLAGVRETQYF.

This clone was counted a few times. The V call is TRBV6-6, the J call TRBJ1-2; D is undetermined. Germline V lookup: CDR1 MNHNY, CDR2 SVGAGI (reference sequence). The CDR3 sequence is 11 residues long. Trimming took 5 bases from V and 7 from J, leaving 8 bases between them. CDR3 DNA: TGTGCCAGCAGTAGTGGTTTTGGCTACACCTTC. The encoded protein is CASSSGFGYTF.

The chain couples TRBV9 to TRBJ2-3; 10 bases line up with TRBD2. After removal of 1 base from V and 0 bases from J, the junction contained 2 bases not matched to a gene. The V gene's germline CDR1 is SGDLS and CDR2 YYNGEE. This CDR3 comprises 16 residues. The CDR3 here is CASSVTTSGSTDTQYF. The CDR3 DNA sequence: TGTGCCAGCAGCGTAACGACTAGCGGGAGCACAGATACGCAGTATTTT.

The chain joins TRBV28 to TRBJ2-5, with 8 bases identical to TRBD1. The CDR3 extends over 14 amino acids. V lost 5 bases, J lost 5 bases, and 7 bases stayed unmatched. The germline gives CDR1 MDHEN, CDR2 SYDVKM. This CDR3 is CASSLMDREETQYF. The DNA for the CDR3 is TGTGCCAGCAGTCTGATGGACAGGGAGGAGACCCAGTACTTC.

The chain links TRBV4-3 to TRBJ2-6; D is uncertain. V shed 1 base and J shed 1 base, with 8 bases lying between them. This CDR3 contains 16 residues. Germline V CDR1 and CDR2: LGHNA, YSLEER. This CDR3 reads CASSQGRASGANVLTF. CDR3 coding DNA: TGCGCCAGCAGCCAAGGCCGCGCGTCTGGGGCCAACGTCCTGACTTTC.

The CDR3 nucleotides are TGTGCCAGTAATGCACAGGAGAACACCGGGGAGCTGTTTTTT. Translated: CASNAQENTGELFF. This rearrangement joins TRBV19 to TRBJ2-2; maybe TRBD1 (5 bases). Trimming took 7 bases from V and 1 from J, leaving 10 bases between them. Germline-derived CDR1 and CDR2 are LNHDA and SQIVND (reference sequence). The CDR3 contains 14 residues. The full variable domain, with the rest looked up from reference TRBV19 and TRBJ2-2, is DGGITQSPKYLFRKEGQNVTLSCEQNLNHDAMYWYRQDPGQGLRLIYYSQIVNDFQKGDIAEGYSVSREKKESFPLTVTSAQKNPTAFYLCASNAQENTGELFFGEGSRLTVL.

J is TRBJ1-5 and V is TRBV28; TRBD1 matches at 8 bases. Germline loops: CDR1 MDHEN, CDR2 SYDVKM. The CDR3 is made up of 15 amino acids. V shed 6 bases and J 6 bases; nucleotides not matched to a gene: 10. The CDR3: CASSLGTGAVQPQHF. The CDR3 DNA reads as TGTGCCAGCAGCCTAGGGACAGGCGCTGTTCAGCCCCAGCATTTT.

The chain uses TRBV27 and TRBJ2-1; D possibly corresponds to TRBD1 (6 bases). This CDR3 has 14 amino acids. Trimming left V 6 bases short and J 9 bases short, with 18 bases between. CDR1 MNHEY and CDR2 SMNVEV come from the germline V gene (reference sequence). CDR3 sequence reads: CASSSLPGVVEQFF. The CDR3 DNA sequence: TGTGCCAGCAGCTCCCTTCCAGGGGTAGTTGAGCAGTTCTTC.

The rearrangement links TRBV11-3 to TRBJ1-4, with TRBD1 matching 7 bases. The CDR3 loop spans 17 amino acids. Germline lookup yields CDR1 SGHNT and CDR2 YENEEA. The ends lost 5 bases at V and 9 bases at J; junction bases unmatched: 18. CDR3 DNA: TGTGCCAGCAGCGTCGGACAGGAACGGTGGATTCGAAAAAAACTGTTTTTT. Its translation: CASSVGQERWIRKKLFF.